A selection of T cell receptor beta chains follows, all from one sample in a study of cytomegalovirus exposure and HLA in healthy donors. TCRdb's table, derived via immunoSEQ multiplex PCR, lists solely in-frame clones and lacks some. Among about 170,000 clones listed, 60% to 80% were seen once. Material: PBMCs. The receptors here all came from a female donor in good health and CMV-seronegative. The conserved cysteine and the conserved F or W are not part of the CDR3 here. For some rows the clone size is stated as once, few or many, or as a class when expanded; others skip it.

clone_size j_call v_call cdr3_aa
- TRBJ1-1 TRBV5-1 ASSWGRDTEAF
- TRBJ1-5 TRBV2 ASSISGVSNQPQH
- TRBJ2-1 TRBV9 ASTRGVSYNEQF
few TRBJ2-1 TRBV11-1 ASSPHRLAGGDNEQF
- TRBJ2-2 TRBV19 ASSIVDLNTGELF
once TRBJ2-7 TRBV6-5 ASRTQGGGYEQY
- TRBJ1-1 TRBV6-5 ASSYAQGAGGTEAF
once TRBJ1-2 TRBV11-1 ASSPGTGATNYGYT
- TRBJ1-1 TRBV13 ASSLYRGNTEAF
- TRBJ2-7 TRBV7-2 ASSFPSSYEQY
- TRBJ1-1 TRBV15 ATSREGQVAF
- TRBJ1-3 TRBV7-2 ASSTNRGFGNTIY
few TRBJ2-1 TRBV25-1 ASSGGTHHNEQF
- TRBJ2-1 TRBV7-9 ASSFVMESYNEQF
- TRBJ2-3 TRBV12-5 ASGLILAGGNTDTQY
- TRBJ1-5 TRBV7-2 ASSLQGGNQPQH
- TRBJ1-5 TRBV19 ASRIFTNSNQPQH
few TRBJ1-6 TRBV18 ASSPTLARVHNSPLH
- TRBJ2-4 TRBV5-6 ASSWAQGARNIQY
- TRBJ1-2 TRBV4-3 ASSQGASNYGYT
once TRBJ1-2 TRBV5-4 ASSLGRGGYYGYT
- TRBJ2-7 TRBV5-4 ASRAGGEQY
- TRBJ2-2 TRBV7-3 ASSLIQGAAGGELF
few TRBJ2-7 TRBV6-1 ASSDSPYLAGATYEQY
- TRBJ2-7 TRBV19 ASSMVRGGARNEQY
- TRBJ1-1 TRBV7-9 ASRPRDRLSSEAF
- TRBJ1-2 TRBV20-1 SVGGFGYT
- TRBJ1-2 TRBV4-3 ASSQPGQSYYGYT
- TRBJ1-1 TRBV5-1 ASSLRSGLPGMNTEAF
- TRBJ1-1 TRBV6-1 ASRRNRGVGTEAF
- TRBJ1-1 TRBV19 ASTLQGANTEAF
- TRBJ2-7 TRBV2 ASSEGGGALEQY
- TRBJ2-7 TRBV9 ASSPRTSGNYEQY
few TRBJ2-2 TRBV14 ASSPLRGKDTGELF
- TRBJ1-1 TRBV6-1 ASRLGDRVREAF
- TRBJ2-3 TRBV30 AWSGWRGSTDTQY
- TRBJ1-4 TRBV28 ASSLFHRVALSNEKLF
- TRBJ1-6 TRBV5-1 ASSLQGARSPLH
- TRBJ2-3 TRBV18 ASSPLGSDTQY
- TRBJ2-7 TRBV6-5 ASSGGGEQY
- TRBJ1-1 TRBV2 ASSGPFPGVEAF
- TRBJ1-2 TRBV28 ASSLGQMSYT
- TRBJ1-2 TRBV15 ATSRDRDRGYT
- - TRBV10-3 AISPDRGRLPEQY
- TRBJ1-3 TRBV11-2 ASSLIPLSGNTIY
- TRBJ2-3 TRBV5-6 ASSLWRGSSDTQY
few TRBJ1-4 TRBV19 ASRTDNQGEKLF
- TRBJ1-1 TRBV20-1 SAGGATEAF
- TRBJ1-4 TRBV19 ASSRRQGAHSNEKLF
- TRBJ1-1 TRBV15 ATSRDSQTNTEAF
- TRBJ1-6 TRBV5-5 ASSRSGESPLH
- TRBJ1-4 TRBV29-1 SVLRQGLNEKLF
- TRBJ1-5 TRBV6-5 ASSRTGSNQPQH
once TRBJ2-2 TRBV19 ASRTEGYTGELF
few TRBJ1-2 TRBV19 ASGGQTANYGYT
- TRBJ2-7 TRBV27 ASSFRQTYEQY
- TRBJ2-1 TRBV4-1 ASSQGQGLADEQF